What follows describes a single T cell receptor (beta chain). This entry belongs to a study of blood T cell repertoires in COVID-19. In the study overall: Both acute and convalescent COVID-19 samples were obtained from the United States, Italy and Spain. Nucleic acid was either cDNA or gDNA, and it came from T cells, B-cell-depleted T cells, or PBMCs.

V was pared by 8 bases and J by 4 bases, with 8 bases of the junction left unmatched. The CDR3 consists of 15 residues. Germline CDR1 reads MNHEY; CDR2 reads SMNVEV (reference sequence). Original processing methods: Reference gene primers were amplified, and this amplification served to estimate nucleated cell counts. Sequenced by immunoSEQ multiplex PCR; TCRdb stores in-frame clones only, minus some. The V and J calls and clone size were taken over from that table, and D and trimming were inferred from the DNA. The table has more than 200,000 clones, roughly nine tenths seen once; the top ten hold less than 0.75%.

The sequenced sample was peripheral blood. This clonotype originated in a middle-aged man with acute or convalescent COVID-19. The chain employs TRBV27 and TRBJ1-5, with 10 bases aligning to TRBD1. CDR3 bases: TGTGCCAGCGCCCCCGACAGGGGGCCTAATCAGCCCCAGCATTTT. Protein sequence: CASAPDRGPNQPQHF.